This note documents a single T cell receptor (beta chain) sequence. Method: immunoSEQ multiplex PCR; TCRdb's copy keeps in-frame clones and lacks some. The sample holds some 74,000 clones, almost 95% seen once. The data belong to a study of T cell changes during pregnancy in multiple sclerosis. The clonotype was recovered from a female donor with multiple sclerosis, enrolled in a pregnancy study. Sample: peripheral blood, taken before pregnancy.

In DNA, the CDR3 is TGTGCCAGCAGCTTGGCGGGAGGGCCTCTGGACGAGCAGTACTTC. It yields the protein CASSLAGGPLDEQYF. The chain carries TRBV5-6 and TRBJ2-7; TRBD2 aligns across 8 bases. The germline gives CDR1 SGHDT, CDR2 YYEEEE. V was clipped by 0 bases and J by 5 bases; unmatched bases: 7. The CDR3 consists of 15 residues.